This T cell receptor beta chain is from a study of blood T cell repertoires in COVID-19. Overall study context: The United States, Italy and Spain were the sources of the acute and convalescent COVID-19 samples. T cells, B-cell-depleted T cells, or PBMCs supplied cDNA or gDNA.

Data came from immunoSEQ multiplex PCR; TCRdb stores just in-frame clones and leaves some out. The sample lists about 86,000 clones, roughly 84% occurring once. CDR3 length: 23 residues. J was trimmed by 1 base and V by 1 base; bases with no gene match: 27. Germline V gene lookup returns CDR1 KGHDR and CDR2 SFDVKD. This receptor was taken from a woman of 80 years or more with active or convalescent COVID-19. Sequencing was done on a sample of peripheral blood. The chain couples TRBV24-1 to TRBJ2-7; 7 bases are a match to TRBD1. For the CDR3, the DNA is TGTGCCACCAGTGATTTCATGAAAAACCGGGACAGCCGAGACGAAGACCAATCCTACGAGCAGTACTTC. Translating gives CATSDFMKNRDSRDEDQSYEQYF.